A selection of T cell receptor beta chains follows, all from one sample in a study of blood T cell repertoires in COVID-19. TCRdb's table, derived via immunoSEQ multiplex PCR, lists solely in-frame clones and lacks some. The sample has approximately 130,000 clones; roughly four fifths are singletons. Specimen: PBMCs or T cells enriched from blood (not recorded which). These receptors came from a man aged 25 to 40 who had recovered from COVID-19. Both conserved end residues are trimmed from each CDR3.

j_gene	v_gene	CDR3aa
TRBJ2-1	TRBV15	ATSHPGQGINEQF
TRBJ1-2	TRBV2	ASSPRTGANYGYT
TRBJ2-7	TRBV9	ASSVARTSGTYEQY
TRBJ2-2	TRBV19	ASSSGNTGELF
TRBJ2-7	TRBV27	ASSLTSSGTSYEQY
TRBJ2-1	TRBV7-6	ASSPPPNEQF
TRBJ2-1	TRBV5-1	ASSPGLAGANEQF
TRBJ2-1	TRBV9	ASSVGVSGGAHEQF
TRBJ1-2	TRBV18	ASSPPAGNYGYT
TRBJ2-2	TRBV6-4	ASSVTGDTGELF
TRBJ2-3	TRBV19	ASSTLLASTDTQY
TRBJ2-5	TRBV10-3	ASQGASETQY
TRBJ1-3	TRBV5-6	ASGHSGNTIY
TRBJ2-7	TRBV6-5	ASSQTGTGIYEQY
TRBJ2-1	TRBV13	ASSPGQGYNEQF
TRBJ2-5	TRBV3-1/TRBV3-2	ASSPRQGQETQY
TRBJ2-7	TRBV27	ASHGQYLREQY
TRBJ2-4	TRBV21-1	ASSKLGLLAKNIQY
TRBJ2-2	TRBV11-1	ASSRQMVTGELF
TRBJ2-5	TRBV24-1	ATSDHTGGGGETQY
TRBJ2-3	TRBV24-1	ATSDLGTDTQY
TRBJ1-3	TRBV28	ASTPSGRGPGNTIY
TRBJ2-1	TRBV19	ASSSGQVRSEQF
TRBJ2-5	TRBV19	ASSMEVLQETQY
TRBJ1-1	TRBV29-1	SVGGRLNTEAF
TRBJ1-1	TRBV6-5	VCGRLNTEAF
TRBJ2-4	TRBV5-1	ASSLGMAGTKNIQY
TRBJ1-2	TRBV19	ASTPGGPSFAGWNGYT
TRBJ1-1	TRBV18	ASSPGGGNTEAF
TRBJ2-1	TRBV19	ASSIVRTSGREQF
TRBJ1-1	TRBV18	ASSPTSGMNTEAF
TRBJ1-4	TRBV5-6	ASSMGTGWANEKLF
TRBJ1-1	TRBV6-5	ASSYLGPGDTEAF
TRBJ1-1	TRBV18	ASSPALVRGFTEAF
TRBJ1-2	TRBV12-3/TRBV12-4	ASSRQGYYGYT
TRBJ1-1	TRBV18	ASSPRVGVDTEAF
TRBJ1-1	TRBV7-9	ASSPGKGTGLNTEAF
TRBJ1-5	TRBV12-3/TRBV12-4	ASSPQGRAQH
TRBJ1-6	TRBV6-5	ASWRGVNSPLH
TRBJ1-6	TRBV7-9	ASSGQGRLVNSPLH
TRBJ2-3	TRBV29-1	SAETSGGTDTQY
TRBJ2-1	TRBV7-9	ASTLAGGQDEQF
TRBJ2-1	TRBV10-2	ASSESATSGVVEQF
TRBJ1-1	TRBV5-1	ASSRGTQGMGNTEAF
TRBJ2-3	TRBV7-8	ASSLETGGITDTQY
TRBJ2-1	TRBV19	ASSRSGDNEQF
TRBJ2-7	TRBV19	ASSMGQGKRSYEQY
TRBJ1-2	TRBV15	ATSRDVGTGRYGYT
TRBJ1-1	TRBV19	ASIRTGGGTEAF
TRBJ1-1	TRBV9	ASSVVFPGTEAF